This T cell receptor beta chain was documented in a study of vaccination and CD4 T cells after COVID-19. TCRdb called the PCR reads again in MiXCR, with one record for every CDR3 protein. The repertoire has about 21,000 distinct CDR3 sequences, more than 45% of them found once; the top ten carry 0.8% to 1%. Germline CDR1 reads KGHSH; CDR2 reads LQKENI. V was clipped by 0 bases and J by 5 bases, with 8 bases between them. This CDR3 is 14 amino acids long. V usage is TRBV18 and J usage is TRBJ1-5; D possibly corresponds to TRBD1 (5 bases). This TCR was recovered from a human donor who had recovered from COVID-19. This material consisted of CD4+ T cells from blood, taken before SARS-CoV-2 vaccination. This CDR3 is CASSPPKGHQPQHF. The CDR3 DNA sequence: TGTGCCAGCTCACCACCTAAGGGGCATCAGCCCCAGCATTTT.